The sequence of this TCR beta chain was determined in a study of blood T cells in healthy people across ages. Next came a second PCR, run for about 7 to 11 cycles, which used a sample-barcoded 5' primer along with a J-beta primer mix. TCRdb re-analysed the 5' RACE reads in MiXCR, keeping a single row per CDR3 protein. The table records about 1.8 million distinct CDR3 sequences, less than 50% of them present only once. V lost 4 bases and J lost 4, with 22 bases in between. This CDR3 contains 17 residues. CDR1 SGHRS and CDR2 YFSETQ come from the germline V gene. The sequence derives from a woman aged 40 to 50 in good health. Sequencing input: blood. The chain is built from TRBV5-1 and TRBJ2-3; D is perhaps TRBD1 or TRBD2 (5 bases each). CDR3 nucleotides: TGCGCCAGCAGCCCCCGGGGCCCCTCCAGTTACGCAGATACGCAGTATTTT. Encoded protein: CASSPRGPSSYADTQYF. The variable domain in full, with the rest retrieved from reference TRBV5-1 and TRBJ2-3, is KAGVTQTPRYLIKTRGQQVTLSCSPISGHRSVSWYQQTPGQGLQFLFEYFSETQRNKGNFPGRFSGRQFSNSRSEMNVSTLELGDSALYLCASSPRGPSSYADTQYFGPGTRLTVL.